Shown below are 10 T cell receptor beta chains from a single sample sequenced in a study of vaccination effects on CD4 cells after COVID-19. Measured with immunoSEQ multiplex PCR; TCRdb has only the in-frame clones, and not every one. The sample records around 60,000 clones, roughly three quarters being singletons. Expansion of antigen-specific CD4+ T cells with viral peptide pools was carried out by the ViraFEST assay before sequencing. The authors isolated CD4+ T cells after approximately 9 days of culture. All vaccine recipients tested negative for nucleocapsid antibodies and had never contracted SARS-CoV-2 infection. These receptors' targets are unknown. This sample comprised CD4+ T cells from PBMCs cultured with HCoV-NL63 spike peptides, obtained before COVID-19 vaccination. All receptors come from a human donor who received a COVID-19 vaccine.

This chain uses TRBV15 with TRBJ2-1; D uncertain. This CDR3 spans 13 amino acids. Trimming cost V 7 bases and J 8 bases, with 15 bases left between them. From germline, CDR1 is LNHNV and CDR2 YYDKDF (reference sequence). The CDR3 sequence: CATKYGPFDEQFF. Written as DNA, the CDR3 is TGTGCCACCAAATACGGGCCCTTCGATGAGCAGTTCTTC.

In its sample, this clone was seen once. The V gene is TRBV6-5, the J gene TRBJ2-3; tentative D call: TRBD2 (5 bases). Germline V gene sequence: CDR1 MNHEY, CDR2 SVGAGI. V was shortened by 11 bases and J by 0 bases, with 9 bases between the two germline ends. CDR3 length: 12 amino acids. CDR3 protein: CAGGQSTDTQYF. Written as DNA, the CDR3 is TGTGCCGGCGGGCAGAGCACAGATACGCAGTATTTT.

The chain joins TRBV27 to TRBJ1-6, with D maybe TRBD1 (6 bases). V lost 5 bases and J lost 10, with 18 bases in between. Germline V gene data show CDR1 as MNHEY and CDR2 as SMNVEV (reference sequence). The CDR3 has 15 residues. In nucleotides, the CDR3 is TGTGCCAGCAGTACCAGTAAGGGAGGGGGGTCACCCCTCCACTTT. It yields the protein CASSTSKGGGSPLHF.

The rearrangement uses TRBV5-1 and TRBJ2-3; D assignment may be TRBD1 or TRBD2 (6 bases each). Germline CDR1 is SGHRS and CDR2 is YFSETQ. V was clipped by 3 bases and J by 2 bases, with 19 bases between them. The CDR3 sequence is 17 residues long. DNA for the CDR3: TGCGCCAGCAGCTATTCGACAGGAGGGGGTTACACAGATACGCAGTATTTT. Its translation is CASSYSTGGGYTDTQYF.

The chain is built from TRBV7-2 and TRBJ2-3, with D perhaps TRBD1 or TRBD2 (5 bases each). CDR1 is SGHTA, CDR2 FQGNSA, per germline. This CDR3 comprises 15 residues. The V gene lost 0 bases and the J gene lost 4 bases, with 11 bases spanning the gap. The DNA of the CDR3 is TGTGCCAGCAGCTTAGCGATGACGGGGCCAGATACGCAGTATTTT. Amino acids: CASSLAMTGPDTQYF.

The CDR3 DNA reads as TGTGCCAGCAGTGGCGGATGGGGCGCAGATACGCAGTATTTT. This codes for CASSGGWGADTQYF. V and J are TRBV11-2 and TRBJ2-3, with a tentative D call TRBD1 (5 bases). The CDR3 consists of 14 residues. Trimming took 6 bases from V and 4 from J, leaving 14 bases between them. CDR1 and CDR2 (germline): SGHAT, FQNNGV. The full variable domain, its missing parts supplied by reference TRBV11-2 and TRBJ2-3, is EAGVAQSPRYKIIEKRQSVAFWCNPISGHATLYWYQQILGQGPKLLIQFQNNGVVDDSQLPKDRFSAERLKGVDSTLKIQPAKLEDSAVYLCASSGGWGADTQYFGPGTRLTVL.

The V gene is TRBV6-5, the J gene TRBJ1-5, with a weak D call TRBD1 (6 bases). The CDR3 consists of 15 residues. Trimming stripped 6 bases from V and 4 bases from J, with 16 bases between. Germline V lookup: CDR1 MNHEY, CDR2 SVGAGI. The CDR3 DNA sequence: TGTGCCAGCAGAGCCACGGGGGGCGGAAATCAGCCCCAGCATTTT. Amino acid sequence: CASRATGGGNQPQHF.

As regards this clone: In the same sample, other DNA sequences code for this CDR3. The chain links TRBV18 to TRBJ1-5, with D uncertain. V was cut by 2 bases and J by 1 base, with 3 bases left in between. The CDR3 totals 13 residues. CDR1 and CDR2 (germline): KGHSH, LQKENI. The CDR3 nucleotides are TGTGCCAGCTCACCAGGAAGCAATCAGCCCCAGCATTTT. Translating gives CASSPGSNQPQHF.

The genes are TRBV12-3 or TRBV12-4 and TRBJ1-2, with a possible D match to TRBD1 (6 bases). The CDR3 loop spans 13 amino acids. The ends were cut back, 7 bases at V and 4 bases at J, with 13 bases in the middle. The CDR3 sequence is CASTQKGVYGYTF. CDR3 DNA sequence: TGTGCCAGCACGCAAAAGGGGGTCTATGGCTACACCTTC.

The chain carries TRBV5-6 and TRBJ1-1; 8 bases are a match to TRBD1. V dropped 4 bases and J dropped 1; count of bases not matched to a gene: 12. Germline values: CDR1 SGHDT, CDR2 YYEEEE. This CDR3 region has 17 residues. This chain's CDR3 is CASSLGGTGRPNTEAFF. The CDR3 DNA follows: TGTGCCAGCAGCCTAGGTGGGACAGGCCGCCCGAACACTGAAGCTTTCTTT.